Reported below is one TCR beta chain. Its antigen is as yet unknown. The data were obtained in a study of regulatory T cells in long-lasting Graves disease. The wider study: Treatment with antithyroid drugs for over 5 years, together with positive TSH receptor antibodies, meant persistent Graves' disease.

Whole-study results and caveats: Preferential use of TRBV28, TRBJ1-2 and TRBJ2-5 was seen in persistent disease.

Time point meaning: persistent/refractory GD, antithyroid drugs over 5 years with positive TRAb. There was RNA extracted from PBMCs, and the TCR library was made from it. Trimming took 0 bases from V and 7 from J; bases not matched to a gene: 10. CDR3 size: 17 residues. The germline gives CDR1 SGHRS, CDR2 YFSETQ. With iRepertoire HTBI primers and Arm-PCR of CDR3 regions, TCR beta libraries were built. TCRdb fed the multiplex PCR reads into MiXCR, producing one record per CDR3 protein. The sample comprises about 470,000 distinct CDR3 sequences, roughly 20% of which are singletons, and 6.5% to 8% rests with the top ten.

The clonotype originates from a female donor with Graves disease. The chain uses TRBV5-1 and TRBJ2-7; 13 bases line up with TRBD2. The sequencing used peripheral blood mononuclear cells (PBMCs), collected when the disease was refractory, from a patient treated with antithyroid drugs. The CDR3 nucleotides are TGCGCCAGCAGCTTGGAACCACTAGCGGGAGGGCGAGGGGAGCAGTACTTC. This gives the protein CASSLEPLAGGRGEQYF.